Listed here are 2 T cell receptor beta chains from one sample, sequenced in a study of blood T cell repertoires in COVID-19. Data came from immunoSEQ multiplex PCR; TCRdb stores just in-frame clones and leaves some out. Seen here are a few hundred thousand clones, around 88% observed once, and the top ten hold roughly 10%. The source material was PBMCs or T cells enriched from blood (not recorded which). These receptors were taken from a man aged 35-49 years who had recovered from COVID-19.

V usage is TRBV10-2 and J usage is TRBJ2-6; D unresolved. CDR3 length: 14 amino acids. Trimming stripped 7 bases from V and 0 bases from J, with 7 bases between. CDR1 and CDR2 (germline): WSHSY, SAAADI. CDR3 bases: TGCGCCAGCACCCCAATCTCTGGGGCCAACGTCCTGACTTTC. Residues: CASTPISGANVLTF.

The rearrangement links TRBV5-1 to TRBJ2-1; 9 positions match TRBD2. Germline assignment: CDR1 SGHRS and CDR2 YFSETQ. After removal of 5 bases from V and 8 bases from J, the junction contained 8 bases not matched to a gene. The CDR3 extends over 14 amino acids. CDR3 loop: CASSPGLAFHEQFF. The CDR3, as DNA: TGCGCCAGCAGTCCGGGACTAGCATTCCATGAGCAGTTCTTC.